Listed below are T cell receptor beta chains from one sample, sequenced in a study of radiation and T cells in renal cell carcinoma. The method was immunoSEQ multiplex PCR; TCRdb's version includes in-frame clones alone and lacks a portion of them. The sample has some 130,000 clones; 75% to 85% are singletons. Sequences were derived from blood, sampled from a patient whose treatment included radiotherapy and nephrectomy. These receptors were taken from a woman aged 60 to 75 with renal cell carcinoma. Both conserved end residues are part of each CDR3. For some rows the clone size is stated as once, few or many, or as a class when expanded; others skip it.

V: TRBV4-3
J: TRBJ2-7
size: -
CDR3: CASSQDPGGTGFAEQYF

V: TRBV30
J: TRBJ1-6
size: -
CDR3: CAWSVPIAYNSPLHF

V: TRBV5-1
J: TRBJ2-7
size: few
CDR3: CASSFGTSGVGHEQYF

V: TRBV6-5
J: TRBJ2-6
size: -
CDR3: CASTRPGANVLTF

V: TRBV15
J: TRBJ2-7
size: -
CDR3: CATTRGGGMTYEQYF

V: TRBV5-1
J: TRBJ1-3
size: once
CDR3: CASSLESTAGNTIYF

V: TRBV7-6
J: TRBJ1-1
size: -
CDR3: CASSLWIGTIPEAFF

V: TRBV2
J: TRBJ2-1
size: -
CDR3: CASRSTGFVYNEQFF

V: TRBV20-1
J: TRBJ2-3
size: -
CDR3: CSVTDTQYF

V: TRBV7-6
J: TRBJ2-5
size: few
CDR3: CASRTGTSGSIETQYF

V: TRBV5-6
J: TRBJ2-2
size: -
CDR3: CASSFAGELFF

V: TRBV5-4
J: TRBJ2-5
size: once
CDR3: CASSARTSGQETQYF

V: TRBV6-5
J: TRBJ2-7
size: -
CDR3: CASSPRAAYSYEQYF

V: TRBV7-6
J: TRBJ2-3
size: -
CDR3: CASSRELVRADTQYF